These 16 T cell receptor beta chains were all obtained from the same sample, sequenced in a study of Ad26.COV2.S vaccination and SARS-CoV-2 variants. Stated treatment: 15 to 20 received Ad26.COV2.S at low or high dose, single or two shots; about 5 received placebo; per-sample allocation not given. Material that was analyzed had been drawn on day 63 after the first vaccine or placebo injection. Clones were sequenced by immunoSEQ multiplex PCR, and TCRdb holds only the in-frame ones, with some missing. The sample has 400,000 to 450,000 clones, around 91% seen once. The sequences come from peripheral blood, collected in a trial of Ad26.COV2.S vaccine versus placebo. These receptors were taken from a person aged 18-65 years who received the Ad26.COV2.S COVID-19 vaccine or a placebo.

The chain employs TRBV7-2 and TRBJ2-6, with no clear D. Trimming pared 2 bases from V and 0 bases from J, leaving 5 bases between. Germline CDR1 and CDR2: SGHTA and FQGNSA. The CDR3 loop spans 15 amino acids. CDR3 protein: CASSLFRSGANVLTF. Here the CDR3 DNA reads TGTGCCAGCAGCTTATTCCGCTCTGGGGCCAACGTCCTGACTTTC.

The gene calls are TRBV7-8 and TRBJ2-1, with 9 bases fitting TRBD2. Germline V gene sequence: CDR1 SGHVS, CDR2 FQNEAQ. V shed 6 bases and J 5 bases; nucleotides not matched to a gene: 5. This CDR3 is built from 14 residues. The CDR3 protein is CASSLSGSHNEQFF. CDR3 bases: TGTGCCAGCAGTCTTAGCGGGAGCCACAATGAGCAGTTCTTC.

The chain carries TRBV2 and TRBJ1-2; the D gene is possibly TRBD1 (6 bases). With 7 bases removed from V and 7 bases from J, the gap between germline ends came to 16 bases. In germline, CDR1 is SNHLY, CDR2 FYNNEI. The CDR3 is 13 amino acids. CDR3 DNA: TGTGCCAGCATTCAAAGACCCAGGGGTGGCTACACCTTC. It translates to CASIQRPRGGYTF.

The chain recombines TRBV5-1 with TRBJ1-1, with D tentatively TRBD1 (6 bases). Looked up from germline, CDR1 is SGHRS and CDR2 is YFSETQ. V shed 1 base and J shed 9 bases, with 10 bases lying between them. The CDR3 is 12 amino acids. The CDR3, as DNA: TGCGCCAGCAGCTTGTTGGGGGGGCAAGCTTTCTTT. Its translation: CASSLLGGQAFF.

V is TRBV6-2 or TRBV6-3 and J is TRBJ1-1, with unresolved D. V was trimmed by 6 bases and J by 11 bases, leaving 22 bases between them. The CDR3 has 14 residues. Per the germline V gene, CDR1 is MNHEY and CDR2 is SVGEGT. Written as DNA, the CDR3 is TGTGCCAGCAGCCTGAGAAGCCCCGTGGGGTCTGCTTTCTTT. Translated: CASSLRSPVGSAFF.

V is TRBV25-1 and J is TRBJ1-4; 8 positions agree with TRBD1. Germline CDR1 MGHDK, CDR2 SYGVNS. The CDR3 loop spans 14 amino acids. The V and J ends lost 4 bases and 7 bases, in that order; junction bases with no gene match: 5. This chain's CDR3 is CASSGQGYLEKLFF. The CDR3 region has the DNA TGTGCCAGCAGTGGACAGGGGTATCTTGAAAAACTGTTTTTT.

This clone is a singleton in its sample. The chain carries TRBV7-8 and TRBJ1-1; no reliable D call. From germline, CDR1 is SGHVS and CDR2 FQNEAQ. The ends were cut back, 3 bases at V and 10 bases at J, with 21 bases in the middle. There are 15 residues in the CDR3. CDR3 sequence reads: CASSLVRARELGAFF. DNA of the CDR3: TGTGCCAGCAGCTTGGTCCGGGCTCGTGAGCTTGGAGCTTTCTTT.

This sequence joins TRBV7-6 and TRBJ2-7; a possible D gene is TRBD1 (5 bases). V was pared by 1 base and J by 4 bases, with 14 bases between. Germline values: CDR1 SGHVS, CDR2 FNYEAQ. CDR3 size: 15 residues. DNA for the CDR3: TGTGCCAGCAGCTTAGGGACACCAGAAACATACGAGCAGTACTTC. Its protein is CASSLGTPETYEQYF.

The rearrangement joins TRBV6-5 to TRBJ2-7; 8 bases map to TRBD2. Germline lookup yields CDR1 MNHEY and CDR2 SVGAGI. CDR3 length: 14 residues. V lost 5 bases and J lost 7; bases outside the gene matches: 10. The CDR3 DNA reads TGTGCCAGCAGTAGAGCGGGAGAATTTGGGGAGCAGTACTTC. Translated: CASSRAGEFGEQYF.

The CDR3 DNA reads TGTGCCAGCAGCCCGACAGACCCGTTCTGGGCCAACGTCCTGACTTTC. It yields the protein CASSPTDPFWANVLTF. The chain joins TRBV7-9 to TRBJ2-6; a possible D gene is TRBD1 (5 bases). The ends were cut back, 5 bases at V and 5 bases at J, with 16 bases in the middle. The CDR3 contains 16 residues. CDR1 and CDR2 from the germline V gene are SEHNR and FQNEAQ (reference sequence).

The gene calls are TRBV5-4 and TRBJ2-3; 7 bases are a match to TRBD2. Germline trimming cut 3 bases from V and 0 bases from J; bases unmatched to any gene: 10. The V gene's germline CDR1 is SGHNT and CDR2 YYREEE (reference sequence). The CDR3 spans 17 residues. The CDR3 here is CASSSKLADSSTDTQYF. In DNA, the CDR3 is TGTGCCAGCAGCTCGAAGCTAGCGGATTCTAGCACAGATACGCAGTATTTT.

The chain recombines TRBV5-5 with TRBJ1-2; D is possibly TRBD1 (5 bases). CDR1 is SGHKS, CDR2 YYEKEE, per germline (reference sequence). The CDR3 covers 14 residues. Trimming took 0 bases from V and 11 from J, leaving 17 bases between them. CDR3 DNA sequence: TGTGCCAGCAGCTTGGCCGGGGCAGGAGGAGGTTACACCTTC. Its protein product is CASSLAGAGGGYTF. Complete variable domain (other parts from reference TRBV5-5 and TRBJ1-2): DAGVTQSPTHLIKTRGQQVTLRCSPISGHKSVSWYQQVLGQGPQFIFQYYEKEERGRGNFPDRFSARQFPNYSSELNVNALLLGDSALYLCASSLAGAGGGYTFGSGTRLTVV.

V usage is TRBV2 and J usage is TRBJ1-2; D remains ambiguous. CDR3 size: 13 residues. Germline V gene sequence: CDR1 SNHLY, CDR2 FYNNEI. The V and J ends lost 3 bases and 8 bases respectively, with 13 bases between them. The CDR3: CASSETGLMGYTF. In DNA, the CDR3 is TGTGCCAGCAGTGAGACCGGTTTGATGGGCTACACCTTC.

For this clone: The sample contains more than one DNA sequence encoding this CDR3. The rearrangement uses TRBV3-1 (or the pseudogene TRBV3-2) and TRBJ2-7, with D unclear. Trimming removed 1 base from V and 6 bases from J, with 4 bases in between. This CDR3 comprises 11 residues. Germline V lookup: CDR1 LGHDT, CDR2 YNNKEL (reference sequence). CDR3 in DNA: TGTGCCAGCAGCCAAGTAGGCGAGCAGTACTTC. Translation gives CASSQVGEQYF.

The CDR3 coding sequence is TGTGCCAGCAGCTTACTGACAGGGACCTACAATGAGCAGTTCTTC. This sequence encodes CASSLLTGTYNEQFF. The chain joins TRBV7-9 to TRBJ2-1, with 7 nucleotides matching TRBD1. Germline V lookup: CDR1 SEHNR, CDR2 FQNEAQ (reference sequence). The ends lost 2 bases at V and 2 bases at J; junction bases unmatched: 3. The CDR3 length is 15 residues.

This clone has only one observation. This rearrangement joins TRBV7-2 to TRBJ1-6; the D gene is possibly TRBD1 (5 bases). V lost 1 base and J lost 10, with 14 bases in between. The CDR3 has 15 amino acids. Germline V gives CDR1 SGHTA, CDR2 FQGNSA. The CDR3 loop is CASSLVWETGSPLHF. CDR3 DNA sequence: TGTGCCAGCAGCTTAGTGTGGGAAACAGGATCACCCCTCCACTTT.